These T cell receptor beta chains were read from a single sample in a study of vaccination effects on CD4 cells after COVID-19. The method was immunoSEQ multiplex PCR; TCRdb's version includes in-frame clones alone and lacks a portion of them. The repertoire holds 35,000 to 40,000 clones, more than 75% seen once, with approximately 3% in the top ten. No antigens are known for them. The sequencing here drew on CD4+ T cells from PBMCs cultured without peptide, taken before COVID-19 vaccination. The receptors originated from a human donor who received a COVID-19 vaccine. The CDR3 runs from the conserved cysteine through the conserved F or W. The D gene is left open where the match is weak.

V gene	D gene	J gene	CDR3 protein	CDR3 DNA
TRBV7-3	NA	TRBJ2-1	CASSLSPPAPNNEQFF	TGTGCCAGCAGCCTTAGCCCCCCAGCCCCCAACAATGAGCAGTTCTTC
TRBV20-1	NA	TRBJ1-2	CSAGRYGYTF	TGCAGTGCAGGACGCTATGGCTACACCTTC
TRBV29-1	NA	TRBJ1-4	CSVHLPPTNEKLFF	TGCAGCGTTCACCTACCCCCAACTAATGAAAAACTGTTTTTT
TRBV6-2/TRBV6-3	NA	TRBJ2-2	CASSYQIQKGVANTGELFF	TGTGCCAGCAGTTATCAGATACAAAAGGGTGTCGCGAACACCGGGGAGCTGTTTTTT
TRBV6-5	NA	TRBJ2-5	CASRVGTNQETQYF	TGTGCCAGCAGGGTAGGCACTAACCAAGAGACCCAGTACTTC
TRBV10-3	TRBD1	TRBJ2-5	CAISASTGQGRETQYF	TGTGCCATCAGTGCATCGACGGGACAGGGGAGGGAGACCCAGTACTTC
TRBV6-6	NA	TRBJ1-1	CASSYSGHPNTEAFF	TGTGCCAGCAGTTACTCTGGACACCCGAACACTGAAGCTTTCTTT
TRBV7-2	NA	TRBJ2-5	CASSKMWAETQYF	TGTGCCAGCAGTAAGATGTGGGCAGAGACCCAGTACTTC
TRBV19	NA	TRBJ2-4	CASSITATGNIQYF	TGTGCCAGTAGTATTACAGCTACTGGAAACATTCAGTACTTC
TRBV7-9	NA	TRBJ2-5	CASSRSGTGNQETQYF	TGTGCCAGCAGCCGTAGTGGGACCGGGAATCAAGAGACCCAGTACTTC
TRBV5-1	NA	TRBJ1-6	CASSLAGPNYSPLHF	TGCGCCAGCAGCTTGGCGGGTCCTAACTATTCACCCCTCCACTTT
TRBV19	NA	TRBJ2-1	CASSSTIEGEQFF	TGTGCCAGTAGCTCAACCATCGAAGGTGAGCAGTTCTTC
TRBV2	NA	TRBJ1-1	CASSEAGGGERNTEAFF	TGTGCCAGCAGTGAAGCGGGAGGGGGTGAGAGAAACACTGAAGCTTTCTTT
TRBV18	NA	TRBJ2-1	CASSPWATNNEQFF	TGTGCCAGCTCACCTTGGGCCACCAACAATGAGCAGTTCTTC
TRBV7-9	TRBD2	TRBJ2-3	CASSLDGGAYTDTQYF	TGTGCCAGCAGCTTAGACGGGGGGGCCTACACAGATACGCAGTATTTT
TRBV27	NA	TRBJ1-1	CASCNGQRDTEAFF	TGTGCCAGCTGCAACGGACAGAGAGACACTGAAGCTTTCTTT
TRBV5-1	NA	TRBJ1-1	CASSPQMNTEAFF	TGCGCCAGCAGCCCACAGATGAACACTGAAGCTTTCTTT